This T cell receptor (beta chain) was identified in a study of cytomegalovirus exposure and HLA in healthy donors. On the study more broadly: About 180 million T cells yielded roughly 100 million unique TCR beta sequences, as an earlier analysis found. Study conclusions and caveats: With DRB1 most and HLA-C fewest, TCR association rates differed between HLA loci in a later analysis. The listing of roughly 160 TCR beta chains classed them as cytomegalovirus-associated.

The primer mix had 60 Vbeta and 13 Jbeta primers. Per the study methods: A follow-up analysis tallied 86 million or so unique TCR beta chains, some 9.9 million shared. The assay was immunoSEQ multiplex PCR, and TCRdb's table has in-frame clones only and misses some. V and J calls and clone size are given by that table; D and trimming were obtained from the DNA. The sample consists of roughly 100,000 clones, roughly 80% of them appearing once. Concerning this clone itself: Its specificity is unknown.

Germline CDR1 and CDR2: SGHTA and FQGTGA. This CDR3 spans 13 amino acids. The V segment lost 5 bases and the J segment 8 bases; nucleotides outside the gene matches: 6. The rearrangement links TRBV7-3 to TRBJ1-2, with 9 positions matching TRBD1. The source is a middle-aged man in good health and CMV-seronegative. Input material: PBMCs. The DNA for the CDR3 is TGTGCCAGCAGCCCAGGGACAGGGTTGGGCTACACCTTC. Its translation: CASSPGTGLGYTF.